Here is one TCR beta chain with its context. There are 15 residues in the CDR3. Germline CDR1 reads DFQATT; CDR2 reads SNEGSKA (reference sequence). TCRdb reprocessed the 5' RACE reads; each CDR3 protein has one entry and no DNA is given. There are approximately 160,000 distinct CDR3 sequences in the sample, with roughly 7.4% held by the top ten. The sample originates from a study of monozygotic twins with inflammatory bowel disease. This clonotype was obtained from a human donor with ulcerative colitis or Crohn's disease, or a healthy co-twin of an affected twin (not recorded which). Material for sequencing was blood. The chain combines TRBV20-1 with TRBJ1-5; the TCRdb call, TRBD1, lacks DNA for checking. The CDR3 is CSARDVRGVNQPQHF.